Below, 23 T cell receptor beta chains from the same sample are listed, as sequenced in a study of molecular identifiers for immune sequencing clone quantification. TCRdb re-called the PCR reads with MiXCR, one entry per CDR3 protein. This table has over 550,000 distinct CDR3 sequences, roughly 25% appearing once. What was sequenced was naive CD8+ T cells from blood, with Jurkat cell RNA spiked in. This sample's subset: FACS-sorted CD8+CD4-CCR7+CD45RA+ naive T cells. Source of these receptors: a human donor in good health. Some libraries in this study had Jurkat cell RNA spiked in.

This clonotype was counted a few times. The chain carries TRBV7-9 and TRBJ2-1; perhaps TRBD1 as D (6 bases). Germline V gene sequence: CDR1 SEHNR, CDR2 FQNEAQ (reference sequence). Trimming removed 5 bases from V and 3 bases from J, with 14 bases in between. This CDR3 has 15 amino acids. The CDR3 DNA is TGTGCCAGCAGCCCGGACAGCAGGAACTACAATGAGCAGTTCTTC. It codes for CASSPDSRNYNEQFF. The whole variable domain, filled in from reference TRBV7-9 and TRBJ2-1, reads DTGVSQNPRHKITKRGQNVTFRCDPISEHNRLYWYRQTLGQGPEFLTYFQNEAQLEKSRLLSDRFSAERPKGSFSTLEIQRTEQGDSAMYLCASSPDSRNYNEQFFGPGTRLTVL.

There are many counts of this clonotype. A junction boundary mismatches the germline segment, possibly from a read error. The chain recombines TRBV27 with TRBJ1-3; D is unresolved. Germline-derived CDR1 and CDR2 are MNHEY and SMNVEV (reference sequence). The length of the CDR3 is 15 residues. Here the CDR3 DNA reads TGCGCCAGCAGCTTGAGTGCCGACTCTGGAAACACCATATATTTT. This translates into CASSLSADSGNTIYF.

This clonotype was seen ten or more times. The chain uses TRBV20-1 and TRBJ2-1, with D uncertain. Germline lookup yields CDR1 DFQATT and CDR2 SNEGSKA (reference sequence). The CDR3 sequence is 16 residues long. V lost 2 bases and J 5 bases, leaving 19 bases between the germline ends. The CDR3 reads CSARNAGTQPNNEQFF. CDR3 in DNA: TGCAGTGCTAGAAACGCTGGCACCCAACCTAACAATGAGCAGTTCTTC.

This clonotype was counted ten times or more. The chain joins TRBV29-1 to TRBJ2-4, with 10 bases that match TRBD2. Per germline, CDR1 SQVTM and CDR2 ANQGSEA. The CDR3 has 14 residues. V was pared by 5 bases and J by 0 bases, with 1 base of the junction left unmatched. Here the CDR3 reads CSVLAGVAKNIQYF. The CDR3 nucleotides are TGCAGCGTTCTAGCGGGAGTAGCCAAAAACATTCAGTACTTC. Filled out from reference TRBV29-1 and TRBJ2-4, the complete variable domain reads SAVISQKPSRDICQRGTSLTIQCQVDSQVTMMFWYRQQPGQSLTLIATANQGSEATYESGFVIDKFPISRPNLTFSTLTVSNMSPEDSSIYLCSVLAGVAKNIQYFGAGTRLSVL.

This clonotype appeared a few times. The chain recombines TRBV12-3 or TRBV12-4 with TRBJ1-2; 9 bases align to TRBD1. V shed 10 bases and J 5 bases; nucleotides not matched to a gene: 14. CDR3 length equals 15 residues. In DNA form, the CDR3 reads TGTGCCATCCGTCTGACGACAGGGGGAGTTTATGGCTACACCTTC. This encodes CAIRLTTGGVYGYTF.

This clonotype was seen at least ten times. The genes are TRBV7-2 and TRBJ2-1, with TRBD1 matching 10 bases. CDR1 is SGHTA, CDR2 FQGNSA, per germline. With V trimmed by 4 bases and J by 8 bases, 11 bases remained unmatched. This CDR3 has 16 residues. The chain's CDR3 is CASSSLTGGMNYEQFF. Written as DNA, the CDR3 is TGTGCCAGCAGCTCCCTGACAGGGGGCATGAACTATGAGCAGTTCTTC.

This clonotype turned up a few times. The chain has TRBV7-2 and TRBJ2-7; tentative D call: TRBD2 (7 bases). Germline V gives CDR1 SGHTA, CDR2 FQGNSA. The V gene lost 1 base and the J gene lost 0 bases, with 19 bases spanning the gap. This CDR3 contains 18 residues. DNA for the CDR3: TGTGCCAGCAGCTTAGACGGACGAGGCGGGGGCCCCTCCTACGAGCAGTACTTC. The encoded protein is CASSLDGRGGGPSYEQYF.

As regards this clonotype: A single base separates this from a much larger clone, so it may be a read error. The chain uses TRBV7-9 and TRBJ2-3; D gene unclear. The J call may not be correct, given that the DNA end is closer to TRBJ1-5. The CDR3 consists of 13 residues. The germline V gene has CDR1 SEHNR and CDR2 FQNEAQ (reference sequence). CDR3 amino acids: CASSFFGTDTQHF. Here the CDR3 DNA reads TGTGCCAGCAGCTTCTTCGGCACAGATACGCAGCATTTT.

The chain has TRBV4-3 and TRBJ2-7; TRBD1 might be the D (5 bases). This CDR3 has 15 residues. Trimming stripped 0 bases from V and 4 bases from J, with 13 bases between. Germline CDR1 LGHNA, CDR2 YSLEER. DNA for the CDR3: TGCGCCAGCAGCCAAGAGCGAGACAGAAGATACGAGCAGTACTTC. Translating it yields CASSQERDRRYEQYF.

This clonotype was detected only a few times. The rearrangement uses TRBV6-2 or TRBV6-3 and TRBJ1-6; D is possibly TRBD1 (5 bases). Trimming took 8 bases from V and 7 from J, leaving 21 bases between them. The CDR3 loop spans 16 amino acids. The germline V gene encodes CDR1 MNHEY and CDR2 SVGEGT. The CDR3 reads CASRQLTDMWNSPLHF. CDR3 bases: TGTGCCAGCCGACAACTGACGGACATGTGGAATTCACCCCTCCACTTT.

The chain links TRBV4-3 to TRBJ1-5, with D possibly matching TRBD1 (6 bases). Per the germline V gene, CDR1 is LGHNA and CDR2 is YSLEER. The CDR3 contains 16 residues. V shed 0 bases and J shed 1 base, with 10 bases lying between them. The CDR3 sequence is CASSQDSRGSNQPQHF. The DNA for the CDR3 is TGCGCCAGCAGCCAAGATTCAAGGGGGAGCAATCAGCCCCAGCATTTT.

A word on this clonotype: Since a much larger clone is just one base distant, this may be a read error. The V and J genes are TRBV12-3 or TRBV12-4 and TRBJ1-1; D is unclear. The CDR3 is 13 residues long. The V gene lost 5 bases and the J gene lost 10 bases, with 17 bases spanning the gap. As DNA, the CDR3 is TGTGCCAGCAGTCCCATAATCACAGTTGGAGCTTTCTTT. It specifies CASSPIITVGAFF.

This clonotype was recorded many times. The V gene is TRBV5-1, the J gene TRBJ2-5, with D possibly matching TRBD2 (5 bases). The CDR3 contains 16 residues. CDR1 and CDR2 from the germline V gene are SGHRS and YFSETQ. Trimming took 2 bases from V and 5 from J, leaving 19 bases between them. The CDR3 coding sequence is TGCGCCAGCAGCTTTCAGACTGACATCGGGGATGAGACCCAGTACTTC. Its protein is CASSFQTDIGDETQYF. Full variable domain (rest looked up from reference TRBV5-1 and TRBJ2-5): KAGVTQTPRYLIKTRGQQVTLSCSPISGHRSVSWYQQTPGQGLQFLFEYFSETQRNKGNFPGRFSGRQFSNSRSEMNVSTLELGDSALYLCASSFQTDIGDETQYFGPGTRLLVL.

There are many counts of this clonotype. This chain joins TRBV12-5 and TRBJ2-1; 10 nucleotides line up with TRBD2. The CDR3 totals 11 residues. The germline gives CDR1 LGHNT, CDR2 FRNRAP. V trimming: 6 bases; J trimming: 14 bases; junction bases outside the gene matches: 4. The DNA for the CDR3 is TGTGCTAGTGGAGAGGGACTAGCGAAGTTCTTC. Residues: CASGEGLAKFF.

This rearrangement joins TRBV5-4 to TRBJ2-3; the match to TRBD1 covers 8 bases. The germline V gene has CDR1 SGHNT and CDR2 YYREEE (reference sequence). V lost 3 bases, J lost 4 bases, and 10 bases stayed unmatched. The CDR3 extends over 16 amino acids. The CDR3 region is CASSSRTGSIADTQYF. The CDR3 DNA follows: TGTGCCAGCAGCTCCCGGACAGGGTCAATCGCAGATACGCAGTATTTT. The complete variable domain, with remaining parts taken from reference TRBV5-4 and TRBJ2-3, reads ETGVTQSPTHLIKTRGQQVTLRCSSQSGHNTVSWYQQALGQGPQFIFQYYREEENGRGNFPPRFSGLQFPNYSSELNVNALELDDSALYLCASSSRTGSIADTQYFGPGTRLTVL.

The chain carries TRBV9 and TRBJ2-3; 7 bases are a match to TRBD1. This CDR3 spans 21 amino acids. V lost 3 bases, J lost 9 bases, and 31 bases stayed unmatched. Germline V gene data show CDR1 as SGDLS and CDR2 as YYNGEE. This CDR3 is CASSADVVSGQRTVTEMTQYF. Written as DNA, the CDR3 is TGTGCCAGCAGCGCCGATGTTGTGTCGGGACAGAGGACAGTTACGGAGATGACGCAGTATTTT.

This clonotype was detected only a few times. The junction differs from germline at one of its ends, possibly a read error. The chain employs TRBV7-9 and TRBJ2-3, with TRBD1 identical over 7 bases. Looked up from germline, CDR1 is SEHNR and CDR2 is FQNEAQ (reference sequence). This CDR3 has 18 amino acids. The CDR3 sequence is CASSPTGAPAPSTDAQYF. The CDR3 coding sequence is TGTGCCAGCAGCCCTACAGGGGCGCCCGCACCTAGCACAGATGCGCAGTATTTT.

Remarks on this clonotype: Just one base apart from a much larger clone, this may be a read error. The V gene is TRBV29-1, the J gene TRBJ2-2; 7 positions agree with TRBD2. The V gene end was trimmed by 7 bases and the J gene end by 2 bases; junction bases not matched to a gene: 4. The CDR3 sequence is 13 residues long. Germline-derived CDR1 and CDR2 are SQVTM and ANQGSEA. The DNA of the CDR3 is TGCAGCGGCGGGAGTGATAACACCGGGGAGCTGTTTTTT. This encodes CSGGSDNTGELFF.

This clonotype occurred a few times. The V gene is TRBV24-1, the J gene TRBJ2-1, with 11 bases fitting TRBD2. The germline gives CDR1 KGHDR, CDR2 SFDVKD. J lost 10 bases, V lost 5 bases, and 9 bases had no gene match. The CDR3 spans 15 residues. In DNA form, the CDR3 reads TGTGCCACCAGTGCGGAACTAGCGGGAGTACAGGAGCAGTTCTTC. It encodes CATSAELAGVQEQFF.

This clonotype was seen repeatedly, ten times or more. This chain uses TRBV12-3 or TRBV12-4 with TRBJ2-2; weak D call: TRBD2 (6 bases). The V end was cut by 3 bases, the J end by 6 bases, with 8 bases between. CDR3 length equals 13 residues. This CDR3 is CASSFTGAGELFF. CDR3 coding DNA: TGTGCCAGCAGTTTTACGGGAGCCGGGGAGCTGTTTTTT.

This clonotype was seen a handful of times. This chain connects TRBV7-9 to TRBJ2-7; tentative D call: TRBD2 (6 bases). The germline V gene has CDR1 SEHNR and CDR2 FQNEAQ (reference sequence). The CDR3 loop spans 15 amino acids. The V gene lost 1 base and the J gene lost 1 base, with 11 bases spanning the gap. For the CDR3, the DNA is TGTGCCAGCAGCTTAGACCTAGCGAAATCCTACGAGCAGTACTTC. This translates into CASSLDLAKSYEQYF.

This clonotype was picked up many times. The chain combines TRBV9 with TRBJ2-2, with 14 bases lining up with TRBD2. Germline loops: CDR1 SGDLS, CDR2 YYNGEE. CDR3 size: 14 residues. Trimming took 5 bases from V and 7 from J; bases not matched to a gene: 1. The CDR3 here is CASRGTSGSGELFF. As DNA, the CDR3 is TGTGCCAGCAGAGGGACTAGCGGGAGCGGGGAGCTGTTTTTT.

This clonotype was seen only once. The chain combines TRBV9 with TRBJ2-7; 8 nucleotides match TRBD1. This CDR3 spans 14 amino acids. V lost 7 bases and J lost 6; bases outside the gene matches: 12. The V gene's germline CDR1 is SGDLS and CDR2 YYNGEE. This chain's CDR3 is CASGAYGQGGEQYF. The CDR3 DNA sequence: TGTGCCAGCGGCGCATACGGACAGGGCGGCGAGCAGTACTTC.